Only a few counts were recorded for the clone carrying this T cell receptor (beta chain). This sample stems from a study of T-cell reconstitution after alpha-beta-depleted transplantation in children. The CDR3 runs to 16 residues. The V and J ends lost 5 bases and 1 base, in that order; junction bases with no gene match: 8. For TCRbeta, the library was prepared with unique molecular identifiers. MiXCR, run by TCRdb on the PCR reads, gives a single entry per CDR3 protein. The sample consists of 210,000 or so distinct CDR3 sequences, around 9.6% of them appearing once. The sequences come from PBMCs from the stem cell graft donor, collected from the stem cell graft. The J gene is TRBJ1-1, the V gene TRBV12-3 or TRBV12-4, with 9 bases matching TRBD1. The source of this sequence is a human donor who donated a stem cell graft to a child with acute lymphoblastic leukemia. The CDR3 is CASSPGPGQGNTEAFF. CDR3 DNA sequence: TGTGCCAGCAGTCCCGGACCGGGACAGGGGAACACTGAAGCTTTCTTT.